This paragraph reports one T cell receptor beta chain. Its antigen is not known. Each individual donor underwent a draw of ten milliliters of peripheral blood. The ends lost 4 bases at V and 8 bases at J; junction bases unmatched: 8. Germline values: CDR1 MNHEY, CDR2 SVGEGT. CDR3 length equals 15 residues. The entry originates in a study of blood T cells in healthy people across ages. Study conclusions and caveats: It was the long-lived donors that had more naive CD4+ cells and higher diversity than aged donors.

The authors ran a second PCR of about 6 to 11 cycles using a sample-barcoded 5' primer and a J-beta primer mix. Researchers report that a template-switch adaptor with 12 random nucleotides tagged each cDNA molecule. Each CDR3 protein gets one entry after TCRdb re-called the 5' RACE reads with MiXCR. The table shows approximately 690,000 distinct CDR3 sequences, with roughly 50% occurring only once. The sample comprised blood. The clonotype originates from a man aged 55 to 69 in good health. The rearrangement links TRBV6-2 or TRBV6-3 to TRBJ1-2, with 12 bases aligning to TRBD1. As DNA, the CDR3 is TGTGCCAGCAGTTGGCCGGGACAGGGGGCAAGAGGCTACACCTTC. It is translated as CASSWPGQGARGYTF.